This passage covers 9 T cell receptor beta chains from one sample sequenced in a study of human T cells and chemical hapten exposure. Time point denoted: pre-sensitization, week 0. As to treatment: therapeutic diphenylcyclopropenone sensitization with weekly scalp DPC. Each CDR3 protein is one row after TCRdb ran MiXCR on the RACE reads. The table shows approximately 370,000 distinct CDR3 sequences, with about 5% occurring only once. The sequences come from whole blood, collected in connection with sensitization to the hapten diphenylcyclopropenone (DPC). The receptors were sampled from a woman between 18 and 29 years old with alopecia areata. Some clones in this sample may be carry-over from other donors' samples.

This clonotype has at least ten counts. The chain couples TRBV6-5 to TRBJ2-3; 9 bases are a match to TRBD2. Germline V gene lookup returns CDR1 MNHEY and CDR2 SVGAGI. The CDR3 is 14 residues long. Unmatched junction bases numbered 7, after V lost 7 bases and J lost 5 bases. The CDR3 region has the DNA TGTGCCAGCAACTGGCGGGGGGGCGGAGATACGCAGTATTTT. This gives the protein CASNWRGGGDTQYF.

This clonotype was counted at least ten times. The V gene is TRBV4-3, the J gene TRBJ1-1; D unclear. Germline-derived CDR1 and CDR2 are LGHNA and YSLEER. The ends were cut back, 0 bases at V and 1 base at J, with 9 bases in the middle. The CDR3 is 15 residues long. The CDR3 DNA reads TGCGCCAGCAGCCAAGATCCAAAGGGGAACACTGAAGCTTTCTTT. The encoded protein is CASSQDPKGNTEAFF.

This clonotype was seen a few times. V usage is TRBV3-1 and J usage is TRBJ1-6; D unresolved. The CDR3 runs to 13 residues. The V gene's germline CDR1 is LGHDT and CDR2 YNNKEL (reference sequence). Between the trimmed V and J ends, which lost 4 bases and 5 bases, there was a span of 6 bases. The CDR3 nucleotides are TGTGCCAGCAGCCCTCTGCATAATTCACCCCTCCACTTT. Translating gives CASSPLHNSPLHF.

The rearrangement joins TRBV6-2 or TRBV6-3 to TRBJ1-1, with D unresolved. Looked up from germline, CDR1 is MNHEY and CDR2 is SVGEGT. The CDR3 has 16 amino acids. Trimming removed 7 bases from V and 0 bases from J, with 18 bases in between. CDR3 region: CASNTPRLALNTEAFF. The CDR3 coding sequence is TGTGCCAGCAATACCCCGAGGTTGGCCCTGAACACTGAAGCTTTCTTT.

The gene calls are TRBV6-2 or TRBV6-3 and TRBJ2-3, with D hard to call. The CDR3 is made up of 19 amino acids. CDR1 and CDR2 (germline): MNHEY, SVGEGT. The V end lost 4 bases, the J end lost 2 bases, and 25 bases lay between the germline ends. The CDR3, as DNA: TGTGCCAGCAGTTTTTCAACCAGTATGTCGGGTTCTTACACAGATACGCAGTATTTT. Amino acid sequence: CASSFSTSMSGSYTDTQYF.

The chain combines TRBV12-3 or TRBV12-4 with TRBJ2-7, with TRBD1 as a possible D gene (5 bases). V was clipped by 5 bases and J by 0 bases, with 11 bases between them. This CDR3 has 14 amino acids. The CDR3 region is CASSPQDTSYEQYF. As DNA, the CDR3 is TGTGCCAGCAGTCCCCAGGACACCTCCTACGAGCAGTACTTC.

This clonotype was detected many times. The rearrangement joins TRBV6-2 or TRBV6-3 to TRBJ1-1; the D gene is possibly TRBD1 (6 bases). This CDR3 contains 12 residues. The germline CDR1 and CDR2 sequences are MNHEY and SVGEGT. Trimming stripped 5 bases from V and 6 bases from J, with 10 bases between. The CDR3 DNA sequence: TGTGCCAGCAGTCAGGGGAGCGCTGAAGCTTTCTTT. Protein sequence: CASSQGSAEAFF.

The sample holds many counts of this clonotype. The chain links TRBV20-1 to TRBJ1-5, with a possible D match to TRBD1 (6 bases). Looked up from germline, CDR1 is DFQATT and CDR2 is SNEGSKA (reference sequence). Trimming shortened V by 7 bases and J by 6 bases, and 13 bases separated the two germline ends. CDR3 length: 12 amino acids. The CDR3 region has the DNA TGCAGTGTCGTGGAGGGGGGTCAGCCCCAGCATTTT. Translating gives CSVVEGGQPQHF.

The chain carries TRBV4-1 and TRBJ2-1; 15 nucleotides line up with TRBD2. The CDR3 is made up of 19 amino acids. After removal of 3 bases from V and 6 bases from J, the junction contained 12 bases not matched to a gene. CDR1 is MGHRA and CDR2 is YSYEKL in the germline V gene. CDR3 DNA sequence: TGCGCCAGCAGCCACCCCGGACTAGCGGGGGGGGCATACAGCAATGAGCAGTTCTTC. Amino acid sequence: CASSHPGLAGGAYSNEQFF.